What follows are 3 T cell receptor beta chains derived from one specimen sequenced in a study of cytomegalovirus exposure and HLA in healthy donors. Researchers ran the PCR with 60 Vbeta and 13 Jbeta primers. Assay used: immunoSEQ multiplex PCR; TCRdb lists only in-frame clones, some missing. The top ten hold 4.5% to 6% of the sample, which has about 140,000 clones, 60% to 80% seen once. The specimen sequenced was PBMCs. The source of these receptors is a male donor in good health and CMV-seronegative.

The chain is built from TRBV2 and TRBJ2-1, with D tentatively TRBD2 (6 bases). The CDR3 loop spans 15 amino acids. V was pared by 8 bases and J by 0 bases, with 14 bases between. The germline V gene has CDR1 SNHLY and CDR2 FYNNEI. CDR3 loop: CASGRDGSSYNEQFF. CDR3 in DNA: TGTGCCAGCGGTAGGGACGGGAGCTCCTACAATGAGCAGTTCTTC.

The chain uses TRBV7-2 and TRBJ2-1; 9 bases align to TRBD2. CDR1 is SGHTA and CDR2 is FQGNSA in the germline V gene. This CDR3 region has 15 residues. V was pared by 1 base and J by 5 bases, with 3 bases of the junction left unmatched. The CDR3 protein is CASSLEGLAHNEQFF. The DNA of the CDR3 is TGTGCCAGCAGCTTAGAGGGACTAGCACACAATGAGCAGTTCTTC.

The rearrangement joins TRBV5-4 to TRBJ2-2; unclear D gene. V lost 0 bases to trimming and J lost 3 bases, with 3 bases between them. CDR3 length equals 13 residues. Germline CDR1 and CDR2: SGHNT and YYREEE (reference sequence). This CDR3 is CASSLGDTGELFF. The CDR3 DNA follows: TGTGCCAGCAGCTTGGGCGACACCGGGGAGCTGTTTTTT.